A single sample gave rise to the 14 T cell receptor beta chains below, sequenced in a study of CD8 T cells in Susac syndrome. Reverse transcription of roughly 0.5 to 1 ug RNA was carried out with random hexamers. From the immunoSEQ multiplex PCR reads, TCRdb called clonotypes with MiXCR, one entry per CDR3 protein. Found here are more than 150,000 distinct CDR3 sequences, almost 96% of them singletons; the top ten hold 0.098%. The sample taken for sequencing was CD4+ T cells from PBMCs. The source is a human donor with Susac syndrome.

The genes are TRBV4-2 and TRBJ2-3; 8 nucleotides match TRBD2. The germline CDR1 and CDR2 sequences are LGHNA and YNFKEQ. This CDR3 has 15 residues. V shed 2 bases, J shed 4 bases, and the junction held 5 bases outside the gene matches. The CDR3 is CASSQLGLGPDTQYF. CDR3 DNA: TGTGCCAGCAGCCAACTGGGACTAGGCCCAGATACGCAGTATTTT.

V gene TRBV19 combines with J gene TRBJ2-1, with 11 bases aligning to TRBD2. Germline CDR1 and CDR2: LNHDA and SQIVND (reference sequence). V was clipped by 3 bases and J by 11 bases; unmatched bases: 9. This CDR3 has 15 amino acids. The CDR3 sequence is CASSILTSGKTKQFF. CDR3 bases: TGTGCCAGTAGTATCCTGACTAGCGGGAAGACGAAGCAGTTCTTC.

The count of this clonotype is one. CDR3 DNA: TGCGCCAGCAGCCCCCACGGGGGGACAGGACTCTCCTACGAGCAGTACTTC. Residues: CASSPHGGTGLSYEQYF. The chain links TRBV4-1 to TRBJ2-7; maybe TRBD1 (8 bases). V lost 4 bases and J 0 bases, leaving 19 bases between the germline ends. Germline CDR1 and CDR2: MGHRA and YSYEKL. The length of the CDR3 is 17 residues.

This clonotype was detected once. The rearrangement links TRBV9 to TRBJ2-3, with 14 bases aligning to TRBD2. CDR1 and CDR2 from the germline V gene are SGDLS and YYNGEE. The V gene end was trimmed by 2 bases and the J gene end by 0 bases; junction bases not matched to a gene: 2. This CDR3 comprises 17 residues. The CDR3: CASSVTSGGASTDTQYF. The CDR3 region has the DNA TGTGCCAGCAGCGTGACTAGCGGGGGGGCAAGCACAGATACGCAGTATTTT.

The chain links TRBV6-2 or TRBV6-3 to TRBJ2-7; 9 bases line up with TRBD1. There are 12 residues in the CDR3. Looked up from germline, CDR1 is MNHEY and CDR2 is SVGEGT. V trimming: 6 bases; J trimming: 6 bases; junction bases outside the gene matches: 3. In nucleotides, the CDR3 is TGTGCCAGCAGCCGACAGGGGGGCGAGCAGTACTTC. Translated: CASSRQGGEQYF.

This rearrangement joins TRBV6-5 to TRBJ2-1; 7 bases fit TRBD1. The J segment lost 4 bases and the V segment lost 2 bases, leaving 2 bases of the junction unmatched. The CDR3 is made up of 14 amino acids. The germline V gene encodes CDR1 MNHEY and CDR2 SVGAGI. The CDR3 DNA reads as TGTGCCAGCAGTTACGGGACAGCATACAATGAGCAGTTCTTC. It is translated as CASSYGTAYNEQFF.

The J gene is TRBJ1-5, the V gene TRBV6-6; 8 positions agree with TRBD1. This CDR3 comprises 15 residues. The germline CDR1 and CDR2 sequences are MNHNY and SVGAGI (reference sequence). Trimming cost V 6 bases and J 2 bases; bases outside gene matches: 6. CDR3 protein: CASRVQGGGNQPQHF. The CDR3 DNA reads TGTGCCAGCAGGGTACAGGGGGGAGGCAATCAGCCCCAGCATTTT.

This clonotype has only one observation. The gene calls are TRBV7-9 and TRBJ1-1; D is unresolved. Trimming shortened V by 5 bases and J by 0 bases, and 7 bases separated the two germline ends. The CDR3 runs 13 residues. Germline V lookup: CDR1 SEHNR, CDR2 FQNEAQ (reference sequence). Here the CDR3 reads CASSILMNTEAFF. The CDR3, as DNA: TGTGCCAGCAGCATACTAATGAACACTGAAGCTTTCTTT.

This chain connects TRBV29-1 to TRBJ2-5; 8 bases are shared with TRBD1. V gave up 7 bases and J gave up 4 bases; unmatched junction bases: 5. This CDR3 has 12 residues. CDR1 and CDR2 (germline): SQVTM, ANQGSEA. CDR3 sequence: CSADRGGETQYF. The CDR3 coding sequence is TGCAGCGCCGACAGGGGAGGAGAGACCCAGTACTTC.

V gene TRBV7-2 combines with J gene TRBJ2-7; D is ambiguous. CDR1 is SGHTA and CDR2 is FQGNSA in the germline V gene. Trimming left V 2 bases short and J 2 bases short, with 4 bases between. CDR3 length: 12 residues. The CDR3 DNA follows: TGTGCCAGCAGCTTAATCCCCTACGAGCAGTACTTC. Protein sequence: CASSLIPYEQYF.

V gene TRBV6-2 or TRBV6-3 combines with J gene TRBJ1-1; TRBD1 aligns across 12 bases. Germline V lookup: CDR1 MNHEY, CDR2 SVGEGT. The CDR3 runs to 17 residues. V gave up 5 bases and J gave up 1 base; unmatched junction bases: 8. The CDR3 region is CASSRGQGAPRNTEAFF. The CDR3 DNA is TGTGCCAGCAGTCGGGGACAGGGGGCACCGCGGAACACTGAAGCTTTCTTT.

The V and J genes are TRBV15 and TRBJ2-4, with D uncertain. Germline V gives CDR1 LNHNV, CDR2 YYDKDF (reference sequence). V was shortened by 3 bases and J by 8 bases, with 14 bases between the two germline ends. The CDR3 spans 14 residues. The CDR3: CATSSFALSDIQYF. The DNA of the CDR3 is TGTGCCACCAGCAGTTTCGCACTGAGTGACATTCAGTACTTC.

The chain has TRBV3-1 and TRBJ2-7, with 7 bases lining up with TRBD1. The junction had 5 bases not matched to a gene; V was cut back by 4 bases and J by 2 bases. Germline V gene lookup returns CDR1 LGHDT and CDR2 YNNKEL (reference sequence). The CDR3 totals 14 residues. CDR3 in DNA: TGTGCCAGCAGCCCACGACAGGGAACCTACGAGCAGTACTTC. Its translation: CASSPRQGTYEQYF.

The chain recombines TRBV30 with TRBJ2-3, with 8 bases aligning to TRBD2. The CDR3 sequence is 15 residues long. Unmatched junction bases numbered 11, after V lost 6 bases and J lost 3 bases. Per the germline V gene, CDR1 is GTSNPN and CDR2 is SVGIG (reference sequence). This CDR3 reads CACYFGRVETDTQYF. The CDR3 DNA follows: TGTGCCTGTTACTTCGGGAGGGTAGAGACAGATACGCAGTATTTT. The full variable domain, completed using reference TRBV30 and TRBJ2-3, is SQTIHQWPATLVQPVGSPLSLECTVEGTSNPNLYWYRQAAGRGLQLLFYSVGIGQISSEVPQNLSASRPQDRQFILSSKKLLLSDSGFYLCACYFGRVETDTQYFGPGTRLTVL.